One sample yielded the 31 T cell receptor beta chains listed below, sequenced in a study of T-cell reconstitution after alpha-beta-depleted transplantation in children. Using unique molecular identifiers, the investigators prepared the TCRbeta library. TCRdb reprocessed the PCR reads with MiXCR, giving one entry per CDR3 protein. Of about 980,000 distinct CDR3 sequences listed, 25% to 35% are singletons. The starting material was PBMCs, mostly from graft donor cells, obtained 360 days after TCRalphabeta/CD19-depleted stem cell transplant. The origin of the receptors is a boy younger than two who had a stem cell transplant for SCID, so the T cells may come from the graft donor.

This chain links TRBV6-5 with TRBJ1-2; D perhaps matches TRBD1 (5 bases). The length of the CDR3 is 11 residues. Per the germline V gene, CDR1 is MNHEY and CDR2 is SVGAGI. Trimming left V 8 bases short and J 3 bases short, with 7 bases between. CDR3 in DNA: TGTGCCAGCTGGGGGGACTATGGCTACACCTTC. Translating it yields CASWGDYGYTF.

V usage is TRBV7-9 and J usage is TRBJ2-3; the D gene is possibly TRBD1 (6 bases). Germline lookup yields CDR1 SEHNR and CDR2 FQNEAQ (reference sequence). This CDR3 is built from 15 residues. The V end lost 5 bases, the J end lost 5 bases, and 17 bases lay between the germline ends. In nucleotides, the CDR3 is TGTGCCAGCAGCCCGTTAGGGGGAATGGGAGATACGCAGTATTTT. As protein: CASSPLGGMGDTQYF.

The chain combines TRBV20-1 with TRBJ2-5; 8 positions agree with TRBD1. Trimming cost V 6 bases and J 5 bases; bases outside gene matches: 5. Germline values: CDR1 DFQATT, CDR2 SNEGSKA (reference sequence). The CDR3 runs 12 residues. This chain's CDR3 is CSAQDRVETQYF. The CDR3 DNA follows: TGCAGTGCACAGGACAGGGTCGAGACCCAGTACTTC.

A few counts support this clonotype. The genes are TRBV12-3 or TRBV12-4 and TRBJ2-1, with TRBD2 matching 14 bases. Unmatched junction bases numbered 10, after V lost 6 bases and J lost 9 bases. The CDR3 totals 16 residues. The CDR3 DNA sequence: TGTGCCAGCAGCCCAGTGACTAGCGGGGGGGCCAGTGAGCAGTTCTTC. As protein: CASSPVTSGGASEQFF.

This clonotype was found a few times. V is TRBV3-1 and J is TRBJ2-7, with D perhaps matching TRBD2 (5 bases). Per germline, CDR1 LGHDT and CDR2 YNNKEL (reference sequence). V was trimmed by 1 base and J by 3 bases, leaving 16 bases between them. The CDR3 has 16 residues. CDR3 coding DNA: TGTGCCAGCAGCCAAGTTGGGAGTTACCCCTTCTACGAGCAGTACTTC. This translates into CASSQVGSYPFYEQYF.

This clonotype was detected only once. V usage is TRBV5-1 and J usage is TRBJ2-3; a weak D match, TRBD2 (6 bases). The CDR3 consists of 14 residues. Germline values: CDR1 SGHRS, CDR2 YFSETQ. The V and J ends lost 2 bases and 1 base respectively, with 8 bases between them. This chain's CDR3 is CASSFAGRTDTQYF. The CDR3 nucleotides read TGCGCCAGCAGCTTCGCGGGGCGCACAGATACGCAGTATTTT.

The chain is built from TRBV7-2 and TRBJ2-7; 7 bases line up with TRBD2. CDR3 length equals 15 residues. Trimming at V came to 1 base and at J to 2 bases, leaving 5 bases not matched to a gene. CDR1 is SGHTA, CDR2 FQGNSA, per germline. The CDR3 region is CASSLGTGTTYEQYF. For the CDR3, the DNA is TGTGCCAGCAGCTTAGGTACCGGGACTACCTACGAGCAGTACTTC.

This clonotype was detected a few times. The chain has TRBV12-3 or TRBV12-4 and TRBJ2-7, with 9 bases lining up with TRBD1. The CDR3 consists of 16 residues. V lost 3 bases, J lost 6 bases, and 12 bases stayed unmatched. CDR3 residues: CASSLFLGQGIGEQYF. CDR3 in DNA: TGTGCCAGCAGTTTGTTCTTGGGACAGGGAATTGGCGAGCAGTACTTC.

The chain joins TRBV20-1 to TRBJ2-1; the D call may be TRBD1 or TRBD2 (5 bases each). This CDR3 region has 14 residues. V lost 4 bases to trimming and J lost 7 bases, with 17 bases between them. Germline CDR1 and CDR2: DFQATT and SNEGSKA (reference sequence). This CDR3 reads CSANKRTIGNEQFF. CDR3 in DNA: TGCAGTGCTAATAAGCGGACAATTGGAAATGAGCAGTTCTTC.

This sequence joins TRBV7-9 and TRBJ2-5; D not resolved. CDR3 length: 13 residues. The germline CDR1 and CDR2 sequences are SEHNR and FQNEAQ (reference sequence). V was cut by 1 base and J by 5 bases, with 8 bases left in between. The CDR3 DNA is TGTGCCAGCAGCTTAGGACTCCTCGAGACCCAGTACTTC. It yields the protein CASSLGLLETQYF.

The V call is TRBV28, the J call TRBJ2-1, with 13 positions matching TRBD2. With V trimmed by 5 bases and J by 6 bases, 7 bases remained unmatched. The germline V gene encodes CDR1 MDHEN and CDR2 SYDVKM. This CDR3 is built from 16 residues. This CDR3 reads CASSIGTSGVGNEQFF. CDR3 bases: TGTGCCAGCAGTATCGGGACTAGCGGGGTGGGCAATGAGCAGTTCTTC. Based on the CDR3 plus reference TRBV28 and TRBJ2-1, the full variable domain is DVKVTQSSRYLVKRTGEKVFLECVQDMDHENMFWYRQDPGLGLRLIYFSYDVKMKEKGDIPEGYSVSREKKERFSLILESASTNQTSMYLCASSIGTSGVGNEQFFGPGTRLTVL.

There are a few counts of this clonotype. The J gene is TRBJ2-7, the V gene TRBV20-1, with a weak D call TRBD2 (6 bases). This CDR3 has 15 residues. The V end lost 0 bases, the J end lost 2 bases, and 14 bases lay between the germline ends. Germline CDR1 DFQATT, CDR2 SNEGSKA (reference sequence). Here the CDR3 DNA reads TGCAGTGCTAGAGACCTGGGGGGATTACCCTACGAGCAGTACTTC. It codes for CSARDLGGLPYEQYF.

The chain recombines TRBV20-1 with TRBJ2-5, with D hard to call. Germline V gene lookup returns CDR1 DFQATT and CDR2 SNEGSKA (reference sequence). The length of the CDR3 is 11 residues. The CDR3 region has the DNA TGCTGCGCCTGCGGCCAAGAGACCCAGTACTTC. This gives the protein CCACGQETQYF.

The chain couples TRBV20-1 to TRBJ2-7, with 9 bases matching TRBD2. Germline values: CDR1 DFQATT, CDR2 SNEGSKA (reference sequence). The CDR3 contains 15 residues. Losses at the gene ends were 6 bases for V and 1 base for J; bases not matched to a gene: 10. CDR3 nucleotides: TGCAGTGCCGTAAAGTCTAGCGGGAAGTCCTACGAGCAGTACTTC. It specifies CSAVKSSGKSYEQYF.

CDR3 in DNA: TGCGCCAGCAGCTTGGAAGGGGTCGGTCACAATGAGCAGTTCTTC. Protein: CASSLEGVGHNEQFF. The chain joins TRBV5-1 to TRBJ2-1, with TRBD1 as a possible D gene (5 bases). The germline V gene encodes CDR1 SGHRS and CDR2 YFSETQ. There are 15 residues in the CDR3. V gave up 0 bases and J gave up 5 bases, with 12 bases separating them. Combining the CDR3 with reference TRBV5-1 and TRBJ2-1 gives the whole variable domain KAGVTQTPRYLIKTRGQQVTLSCSPISGHRSVSWYQQTPGQGLQFLFEYFSETQRNKGNFPGRFSGRQFSNSRSEMNVSTLELGDSALYLCASSLEGVGHNEQFFGPGTRLTVL.

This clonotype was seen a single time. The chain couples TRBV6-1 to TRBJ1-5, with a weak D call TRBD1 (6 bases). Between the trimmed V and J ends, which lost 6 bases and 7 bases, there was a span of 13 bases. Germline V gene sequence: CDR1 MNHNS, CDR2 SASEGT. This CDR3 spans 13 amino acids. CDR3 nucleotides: TGTGCCAGCAGAGGACAGCTTGGGCAGCCCCAGCATTTT. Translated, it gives CASRGQLGQPQHF.

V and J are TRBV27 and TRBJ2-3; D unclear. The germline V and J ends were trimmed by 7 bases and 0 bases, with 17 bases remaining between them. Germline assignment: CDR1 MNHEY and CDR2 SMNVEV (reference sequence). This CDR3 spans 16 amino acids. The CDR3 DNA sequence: TGTGCCAGCACCTTTCTTCCAGTGTCTAGCACAGATACGCAGTATTTT. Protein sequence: CASTFLPVSSTDTQYF.

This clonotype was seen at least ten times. CDR3 nucleotide sequence: TGTGCCAGCAGTTACGACGGGCCTTATACCTATGGCTACACCTTC. Its protein is CASSYDGPYTYGYTF. This chain connects TRBV6-2 or TRBV6-3 to TRBJ1-2; D is uncertain. Between the trimmed V and J ends, which lost 2 bases and 4 bases, there was a span of 14 bases. The length of the CDR3 is 15 residues. Germline assignment: CDR1 MNHEY and CDR2 SVGEGT.

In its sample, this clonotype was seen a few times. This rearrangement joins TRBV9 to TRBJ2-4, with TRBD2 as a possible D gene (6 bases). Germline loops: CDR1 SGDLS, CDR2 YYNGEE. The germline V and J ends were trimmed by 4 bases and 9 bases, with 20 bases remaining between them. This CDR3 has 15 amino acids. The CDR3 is CASSPIGGDDIIQYF. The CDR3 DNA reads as TGTGCCAGCAGCCCAATCGGGGGAGATGATATCATTCAGTACTTC.

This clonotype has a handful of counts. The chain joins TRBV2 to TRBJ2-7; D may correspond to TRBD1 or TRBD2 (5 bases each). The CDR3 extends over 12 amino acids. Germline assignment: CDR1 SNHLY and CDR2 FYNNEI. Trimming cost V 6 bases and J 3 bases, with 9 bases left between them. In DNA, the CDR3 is TGTGCCAGCAGGGGGGTTTTCTACGAGCAGTACTTC. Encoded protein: CASRGVFYEQYF.

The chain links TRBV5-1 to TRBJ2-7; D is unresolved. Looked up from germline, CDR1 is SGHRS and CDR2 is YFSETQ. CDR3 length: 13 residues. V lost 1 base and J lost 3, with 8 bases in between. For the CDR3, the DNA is TGCGCCAGCAGCTTGCAGGCATTCTACGAGCAGTACTTC. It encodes CASSLQAFYEQYF. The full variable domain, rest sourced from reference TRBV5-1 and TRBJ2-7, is KAGVTQTPRYLIKTRGQQVTLSCSPISGHRSVSWYQQTPGQGLQFLFEYFSETQRNKGNFPGRFSGRQFSNSRSEMNVSTLELGDSALYLCASSLQAFYEQYFGPGTRLTVT.

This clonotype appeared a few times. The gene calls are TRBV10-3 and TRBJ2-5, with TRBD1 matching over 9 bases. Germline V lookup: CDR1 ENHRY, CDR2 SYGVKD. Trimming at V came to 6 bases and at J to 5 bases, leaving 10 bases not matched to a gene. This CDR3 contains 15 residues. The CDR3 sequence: CAISDPGQGRETQYF. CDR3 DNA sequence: TGTGCCATCAGCGACCCGGGACAGGGAAGGGAGACCCAGTACTTC.

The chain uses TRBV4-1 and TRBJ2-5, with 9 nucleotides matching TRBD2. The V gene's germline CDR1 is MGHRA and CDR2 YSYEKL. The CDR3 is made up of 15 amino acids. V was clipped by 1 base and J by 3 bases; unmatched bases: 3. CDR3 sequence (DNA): TGCGCCAGCAGCCAAGTCGGACTAGCGAAAGAGACCCAGTACTTC. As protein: CASSQVGLAKETQYF.

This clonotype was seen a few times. This CDR3 reads CASSQRGGQINEQFF. CDR3 nucleotides: TGTGCCAGCAGCCAGCGGGGGGGGCAAATCAATGAGCAGTTCTTC. V is TRBV12-3 or TRBV12-4 and J is TRBJ2-1, with 10 bases matching TRBD2. J was trimmed by 6 bases and V by 6 bases; bases with no gene match: 8. The CDR3 is 15 residues long.

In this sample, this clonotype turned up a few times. CDR3 sequence (DNA): TGTGCCAGCAGCTTAGTATCTAGGATCAGGGGCAACGCCGGGGAGCTGTTTTTT. Protein product: CASSLVSRIRGNAGELFF. The genes are TRBV11-1 and TRBJ2-2; D might be TRBD1 (6 bases). The V gene lost 1 base and the J gene lost 6 bases, with 21 bases spanning the gap. From germline, CDR1 is SGHAT and CDR2 FQDESV (reference sequence). The CDR3 is made up of 18 amino acids.

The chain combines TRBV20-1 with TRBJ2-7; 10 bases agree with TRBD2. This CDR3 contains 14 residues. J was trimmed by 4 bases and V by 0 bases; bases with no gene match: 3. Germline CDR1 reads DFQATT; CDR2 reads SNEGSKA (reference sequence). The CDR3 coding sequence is TGCAGTGCTAGAGATTCTAGCGGGGGATACGAGCAGTACTTC. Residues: CSARDSSGGYEQYF.

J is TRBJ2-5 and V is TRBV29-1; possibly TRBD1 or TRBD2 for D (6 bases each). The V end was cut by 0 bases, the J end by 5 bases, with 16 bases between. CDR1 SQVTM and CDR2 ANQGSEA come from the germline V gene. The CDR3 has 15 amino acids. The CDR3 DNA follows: TGCAGCGTTGAAGACAGGGGAGGAGGCGTGGAGACCCAGTACTTC. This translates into CSVEDRGGGVETQYF.

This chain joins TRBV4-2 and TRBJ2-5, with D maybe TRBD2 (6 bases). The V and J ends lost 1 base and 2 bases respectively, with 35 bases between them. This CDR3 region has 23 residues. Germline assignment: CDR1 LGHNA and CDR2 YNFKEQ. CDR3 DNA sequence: TGTGCCAGCAGCCAAGTTTCAAAGACCGGGCCTAGCGCCGGACTACCGTCTCAAGAGACCCAGTACTTC. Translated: CASSQVSKTGPSAGLPSQETQYF.

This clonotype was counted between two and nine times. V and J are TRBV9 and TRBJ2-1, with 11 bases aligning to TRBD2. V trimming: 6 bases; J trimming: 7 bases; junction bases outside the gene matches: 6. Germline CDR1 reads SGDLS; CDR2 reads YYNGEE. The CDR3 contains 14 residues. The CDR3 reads CASNLAGGFNEQFF. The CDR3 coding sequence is TGTGCCAGCAACCTAGCGGGGGGCTTTAATGAGCAGTTCTTC.

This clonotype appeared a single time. The DNA for the CDR3 is TGTGCCAGCAGCTATACAGGGAAGCCGTGGGAGCTGTTTTTT. Translated, it gives CASSYTGKPWELFF. The rearrangement joins TRBV11-2 to TRBJ2-2; perhaps TRBD1 as D (6 bases). The CDR3 consists of 14 residues. With 4 bases removed from V and 9 bases from J, the gap between germline ends came to 15 bases. Germline CDR1 and CDR2: SGHAT and FQNNGV.

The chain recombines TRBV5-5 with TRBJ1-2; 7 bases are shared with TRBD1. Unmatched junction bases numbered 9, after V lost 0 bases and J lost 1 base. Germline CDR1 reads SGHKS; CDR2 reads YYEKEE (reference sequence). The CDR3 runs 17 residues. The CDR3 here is CASSLDSPGQLNYGYTF. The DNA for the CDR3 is TGTGCCAGCAGCTTGGATTCGCCGGGACAGCTTAACTATGGCTACACCTTC.